The source of this T cell receptor beta chain is a study of spatial heterogeneity in lung cancer. Study-wide findings and caveats: Tracking of tumor mutation counts was seen in expanded intratumoral alpha and beta TCR counts. Sequencing reached an estimated coverage of tumor T cells that was only about 7% for alpha chains and approximately 13% for beta chains.

Time point specified: sample taken at primary tumor resection. Unsorted samples of tumor, nontumor lung or frozen PBMC had their whole RNA sequenced. The CDR3 is made up of 15 amino acids. The V end was cut by 4 bases, the J end by 2 bases, with 15 bases between. The germline CDR1 and CDR2 sequences are SEHNR and FQNEAQ (reference sequence). TCRdb redid the calling of the 5' RACE reads with MiXCR, one entry per CDR3 protein. The sample includes just under 5,000 distinct CDR3 sequences, around 13% of them seen just once. This clonotype showed up many times. Its antigen remains unidentified. Material: lung tumor tissue, obtained at surgery. The receptor was derived from a female donor with early-stage non-small cell lung cancer. The rearrangement joins TRBV7-9 to TRBJ2-7, with D uncertain. The CDR3 nucleotides read TGTGCCAGCAGCTCTCGGACGGATACCCCCTACGAGCAGTACTTC. Its translation: CASSSRTDTPYEQYF.